A selection of T cell receptor beta chains follows, all from one sample in a study of spatial heterogeneity in lung cancer. TCRdb re-called the 5' RACE reads with MiXCR, one entry per CDR3 protein. The sample lists roughly 10,000 distinct CDR3 sequences, under 30% occurring once. Sequenced here: PBMCs, sampled at follow-up. The receptors here all came from a female donor with early-stage non-small cell lung cancer. Each CDR3 is given without its conserved first and last residue.

TRBJ2-1 TRBV20-1 SARPGTISYNEQF
TRBJ2-2 TRBV9 ASSVGTSHTGELF
TRBJ2-3 TRBV30 AWTLGTPDTQY
TRBJ2-1 TRBV24-1 ATSDFSGLGDEQF
TRBJ1-5 TRBV20-1 SARPQGTDQPQH
TRBJ2-2 TRBV6-6 ASNPGANTGELF
TRBJ2-2 TRBV5-1 ASRYTRQVDTGELF
TRBJ2-3 TRBV7-9 ASSGEQNTQY
TRBJ1-2 TRBV10-3 AIKGQGTDGYT
TRBJ2-3 TRBV29-1 SVGEAGGRNTQY
TRBJ2-5 TRBV7-7 ASSPSGGAQY
TRBJ2-1 TRBV14 ATWERAEQF
TRBJ2-5 TRBV5-6 ASSLAIGYQETQY
TRBJ2-1 TRBV5-1 ASSFSSGGTSSYNEQF
TRBJ1-6 TRBV12-3/TRBV12-4 ASSESSYNSPLH
TRBJ2-5 TRBV7-9 ASSFTSPQETQY
TRBJ2-7 TRBV5-5 ASSLVTVEEQY
TRBJ2-7 TRBV28 ASSTRGVSSYEQY
TRBJ1-3 TRBV9 ASSVDGGSSGNTIY
TRBJ1-5 TRBV28 ASSQGGSNQPQH
TRBJ1-6 TRBV28 ASSLPQGQGASPLH
TRBJ1-3 TRBV30 AWSARGGAGNTIY
TRBJ2-7 TRBV5-5 ASSLELAGQVFSYEQY
TRBJ2-2 TRBV5-1 ASSLSGQVNTGELF
TRBJ1-1 TRBV20-1 SAPNDLDGRTEAF
TRBJ2-1 TRBV6-2/TRBV6-3 ASSYSTSGRIVEQF
TRBJ1-1 TRBV25-1 ASSESGARGEAF
TRBJ2-3 TRBV24-1 ATARTSTDTQY
TRBJ2-1 TRBV20-1 SARDPGTGYHEQF
TRBJ1-1 TRBV5-1 ASSLGNLIQGIGTEAF
TRBJ2-7 TRBV29-1 SVGRSREQY
TRBJ2-5 TRBV11-1 ASSPNGDRPLEETQY
TRBJ2-7 TRBV5-6 ASSLYSYEQY
TRBJ1-1 TRBV7-2 ASSRGQGTEAF
TRBJ2-1 TRBV28 ASSIPLLNNEQF
TRBJ2-7 TRBV20-1 SGTLAALSYEQY